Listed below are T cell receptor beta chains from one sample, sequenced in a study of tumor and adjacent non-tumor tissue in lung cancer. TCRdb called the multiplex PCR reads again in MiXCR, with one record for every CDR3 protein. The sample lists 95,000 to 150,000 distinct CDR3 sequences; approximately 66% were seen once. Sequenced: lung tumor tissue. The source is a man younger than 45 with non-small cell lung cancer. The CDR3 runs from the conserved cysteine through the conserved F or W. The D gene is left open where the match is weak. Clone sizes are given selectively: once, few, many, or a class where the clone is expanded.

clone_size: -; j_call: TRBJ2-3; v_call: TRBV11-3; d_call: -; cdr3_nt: TGTGCCAGCAACTCCCCAGATCGGGGGGACACAGATATGCAGTATTTT; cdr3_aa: CASNSPDRGDTDMQYF
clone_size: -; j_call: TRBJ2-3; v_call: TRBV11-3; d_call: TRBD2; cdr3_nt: TGTGCCAGCAGCCCCACTAGCGGGGGACTCACAGATACGCAGTATTTT; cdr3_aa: CASSPTSGGLTDTQYF
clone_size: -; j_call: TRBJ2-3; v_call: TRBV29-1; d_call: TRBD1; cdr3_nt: TGCAGCGTTTTCCGGGACAGGTTATTTAGCGCAGATACGCATTATTTT; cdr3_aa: CSVFRDRLFSADTHYF
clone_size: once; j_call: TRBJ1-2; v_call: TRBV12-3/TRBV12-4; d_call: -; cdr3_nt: TGTGCCAGCAGTCTAGGGGCCGACTACACCTTC; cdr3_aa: CASSLGADYTF
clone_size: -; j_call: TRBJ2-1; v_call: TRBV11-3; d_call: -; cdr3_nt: TGTACCAGCAGTTCATTGGGGGACAATGAGCAGTTCTTC; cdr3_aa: CTSSSLGDNEQFF
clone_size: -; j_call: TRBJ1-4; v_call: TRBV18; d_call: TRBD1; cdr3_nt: TGTGCCAGCTCACCACTTCGGACAGGGAAAGGGGAAAAACTGTTTTTT; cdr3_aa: CASSPLRTGKGEKLFF
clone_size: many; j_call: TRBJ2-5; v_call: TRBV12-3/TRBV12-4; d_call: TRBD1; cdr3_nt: TGTGCCAGCAGCCGTCGACAGGGGACGCAGACCCAGTACTTC; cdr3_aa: CASSRRQGTQTQYF
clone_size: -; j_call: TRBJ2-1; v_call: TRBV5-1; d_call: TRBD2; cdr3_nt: TGCGCCAGCGGCTTGGAGCCGGGAGGCTCCTACAATGAGCAGTTCTTC; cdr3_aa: CASGLEPGGSYNEQFF
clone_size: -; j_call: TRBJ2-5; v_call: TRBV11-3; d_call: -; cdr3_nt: TGTGCTAGCAGCTTGATAAACCAAGAGACACAGTACTTC; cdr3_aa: CASSLINQETQYF
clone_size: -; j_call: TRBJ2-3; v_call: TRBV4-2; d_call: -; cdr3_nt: TGTGCCAGCAGCCCGGACAAGAGGACAGATACGCAGTATTTT; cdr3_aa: CASSPDKRTDTQYF
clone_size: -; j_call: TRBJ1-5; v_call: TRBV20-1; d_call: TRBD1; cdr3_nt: TGCAGTGCTAGAGATAGGACAGGGGGGGATCAGCCCCAGCATTTT; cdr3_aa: CSARDRTGGDQPQHF
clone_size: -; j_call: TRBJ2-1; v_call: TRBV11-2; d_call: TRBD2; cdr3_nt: TGTGCCAGTAGCTTAACCCTAGCGGGGATTGATGAGCACTTCTTC; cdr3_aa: CASSLTLAGIDEHFF
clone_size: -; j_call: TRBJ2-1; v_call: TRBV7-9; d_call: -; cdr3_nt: TGTGCCGGCAGCCCCTGGGATAACTCCTACAATGAGCAGTTCTTC; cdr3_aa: CAGSPWDNSYNEQFF
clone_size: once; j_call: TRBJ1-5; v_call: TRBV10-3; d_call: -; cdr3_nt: TGTGCCATCAGTGAGTCGGAGAGGATAAAGCCCCAGCATTTT; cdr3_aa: CAISESERIKPQHF
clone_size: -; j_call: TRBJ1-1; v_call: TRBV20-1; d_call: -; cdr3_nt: TGCAGTGTGATAAAAGCGAACACTGGAGCTTTCTTT; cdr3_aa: CSVIKANTGAFF
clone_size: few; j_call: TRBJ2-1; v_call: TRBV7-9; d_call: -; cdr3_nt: TGTGCCAGCAGCCGAACCGGGATCAATGAGCAGTTCTTC; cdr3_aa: CASSRTGINEQFF
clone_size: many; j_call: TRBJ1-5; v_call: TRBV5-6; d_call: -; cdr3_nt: TGTGCCAGCAGCCACCAAACAGGGAATCAGCCCCAGCATTTT; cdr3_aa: CASSHQTGNQPQHF
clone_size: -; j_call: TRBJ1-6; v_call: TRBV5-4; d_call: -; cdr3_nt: TGTGCCAGCAGTTGGTTCCACCGGGAACCAGGGGATTTACCCCTCCACTTT; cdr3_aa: CASSWFHREPGDLPLHF
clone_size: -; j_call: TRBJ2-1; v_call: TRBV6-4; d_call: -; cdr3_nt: TGTGCCAGTAGTGAGCAGGACAACAATGAGCAGTTCTTC; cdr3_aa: CASSEQDNNEQFF
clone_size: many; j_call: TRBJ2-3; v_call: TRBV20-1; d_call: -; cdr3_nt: TGCAGTGCTAGGGAAGGTGGGGGGGCTAATACGCAGTATTTT; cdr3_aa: CSAREGGGANTQYF
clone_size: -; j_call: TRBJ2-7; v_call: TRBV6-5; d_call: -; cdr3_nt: TGTACCAGCAGTTCATGTCTTTCCTACGAGCAGTACTTC; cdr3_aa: CTSSSCLSYEQYF
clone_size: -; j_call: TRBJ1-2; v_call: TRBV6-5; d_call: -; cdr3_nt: TGTACCAGCAGTTACGATGAGTCACGGGCTAACTTTGGCTACACCTTC; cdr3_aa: CTSSYDESRANFGYTF
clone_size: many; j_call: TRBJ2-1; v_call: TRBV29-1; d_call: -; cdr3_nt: TGCAGCGTTGAAGATTGGAGCGGTGGGGAGCAGTTCTTC; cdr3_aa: CSVEDWSGGEQFF
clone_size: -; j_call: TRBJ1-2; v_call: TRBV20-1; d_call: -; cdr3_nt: TGCAGTGCGAGGGCAGCGGGCCGCTATGGCTACACCTTC; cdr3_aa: CSARAAGRYGYTF
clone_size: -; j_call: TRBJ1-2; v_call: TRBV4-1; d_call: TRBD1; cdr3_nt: TGTGCCAGCAACCAAGCCCCAGGGGGAGCCTATGGCTACACCTTC; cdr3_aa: CASNQAPGGAYGYTF
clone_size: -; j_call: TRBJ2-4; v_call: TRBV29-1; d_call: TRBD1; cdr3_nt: TGCAGCGCTACTGGGGCCACAGGGGGCGGGATAGCCAAAAACATTCAGTACTTC; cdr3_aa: CSATGATGGGIAKNIQYF
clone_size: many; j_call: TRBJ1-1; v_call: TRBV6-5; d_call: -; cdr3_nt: TGTGCCAGCAGTTCCTACACTGAAGCTTTCTTT; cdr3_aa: CASSSYTEAFF
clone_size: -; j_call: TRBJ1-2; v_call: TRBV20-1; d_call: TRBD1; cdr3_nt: TGCAGTGTCCGGGACAGGGGACGCAGTCCGTATGGCTACACCTTC; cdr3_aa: CSVRDRGRSPYGYTF
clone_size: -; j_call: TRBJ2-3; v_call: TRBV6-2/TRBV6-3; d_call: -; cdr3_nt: TGTGCCAGCAGACTCCAACATTTCCCCATAGTTACGCAGTATTTT; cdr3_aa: CASRLQHFPIVTQYF
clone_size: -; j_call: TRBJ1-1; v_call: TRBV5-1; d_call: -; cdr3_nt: TGCGCCAGCAGCTTGGCCGGAGGGGTCACTGAAGATTTCTTT; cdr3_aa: CASSLAGGVTEDFF
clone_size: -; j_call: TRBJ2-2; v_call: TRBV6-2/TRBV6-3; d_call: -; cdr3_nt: TGCGCCAGCAGTTACTCGGACACCTGGGAGCTGTTTTTT; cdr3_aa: CASSYSDTWELFF
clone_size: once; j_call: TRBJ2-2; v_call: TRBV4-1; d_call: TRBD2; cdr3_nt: TGCGCCAGCAGCCACCCCTTAGCGGGGCGGAACACCGGGGGGCTGTTTTTT; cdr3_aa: CASSHPLAGRNTGGLFF
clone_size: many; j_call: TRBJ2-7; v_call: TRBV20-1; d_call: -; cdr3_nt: TGCAGTGCTAGAGTCGGTTCCGGCTACGAGCAGTACTTC; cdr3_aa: CSARVGSGYEQYF
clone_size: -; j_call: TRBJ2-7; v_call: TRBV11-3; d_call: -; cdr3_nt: TGTGCCAGCAGTGTTGGGATGGGGGACTACGAGCAGTACTTC; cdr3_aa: CASSVGMGDYEQYF
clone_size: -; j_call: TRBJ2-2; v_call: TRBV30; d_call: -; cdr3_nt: TGTGCCAGTGCAGTGAGTAAGAACACCGGGGGGCTGTTTTTT; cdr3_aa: CASAVSKNTGGLFF
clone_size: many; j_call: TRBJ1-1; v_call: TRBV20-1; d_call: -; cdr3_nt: TGCAGTGCTAGATACAGCCTTTACACTGAAGCTTTCTTT; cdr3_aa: CSARYSLYTEAFF
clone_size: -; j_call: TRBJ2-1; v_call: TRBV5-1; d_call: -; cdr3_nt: TGCGCCAGCAGCTTGACTGTAACAGGGACTCACAATGAGCAGTTATTC; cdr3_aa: CASSLTVTGTHNEQLF
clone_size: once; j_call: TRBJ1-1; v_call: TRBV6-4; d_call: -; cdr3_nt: TGTGCCAGCAGTCAACAAATGAACACTGAAGCTTTCTTT; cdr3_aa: CASSQQMNTEAFF
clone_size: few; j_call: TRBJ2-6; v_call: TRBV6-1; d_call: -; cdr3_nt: TGTGCCAGCAGTGGTCCTGGGGCCAACGTCCTGACTTTC; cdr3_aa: CASSGPGANVLTF
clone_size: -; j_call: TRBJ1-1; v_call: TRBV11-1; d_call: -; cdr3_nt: TGTGCCAGTAGCTTATCCACAGTGGGTGACACTGAAGCTTTCTTT; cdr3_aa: CASSLSTVGDTEAFF
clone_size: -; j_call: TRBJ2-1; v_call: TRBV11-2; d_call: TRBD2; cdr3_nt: TGTGCCAGCTGCCGACAGCGGGGCGTATGGAATGAGCAGTCCTTC; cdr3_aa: CASCRQRGVWNEQSF
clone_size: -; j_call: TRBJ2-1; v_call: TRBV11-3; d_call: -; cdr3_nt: TGTGCCAGCGGCTTAGGGAACTACAATGAGCAATTCTTC; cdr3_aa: CASGLGNYNEQFF
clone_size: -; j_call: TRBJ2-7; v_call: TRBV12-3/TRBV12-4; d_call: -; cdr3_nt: TGTGCCATCAATTTGGCAGGGACCCTATACGAGCAGTACTTC; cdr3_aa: CAINLAGTLYEQYF
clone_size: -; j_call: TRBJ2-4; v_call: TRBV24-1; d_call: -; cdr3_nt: TGTGCCACCAGTGACTCGATAGCCGGGAACATTCAGTACTTC; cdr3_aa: CATSDSIAGNIQYF
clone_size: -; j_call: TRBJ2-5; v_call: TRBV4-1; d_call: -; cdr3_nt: TGCGCCAGCAGCCAAGAGCCCCTAGTGGAGCAAGAGACCCAGTACTTC; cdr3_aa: CASSQEPLVEQETQYF
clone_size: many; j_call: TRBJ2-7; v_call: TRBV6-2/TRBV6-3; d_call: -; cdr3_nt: TGTGCCAGCAGTTACTCGGTAGGTGTCTACGAGCAGTACTTC; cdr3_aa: CASSYSVGVYEQYF
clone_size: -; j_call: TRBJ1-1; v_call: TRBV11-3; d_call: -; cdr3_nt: TGTGCCAGCAGTCTACAGGAGAACACTGAAGCTTCCTTT; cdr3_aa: CASSLQENTEASF
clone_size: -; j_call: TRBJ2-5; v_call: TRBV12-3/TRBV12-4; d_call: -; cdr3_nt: TGTGCCAGCAGTTTATCGATTCTCCAAGAGACCCAGTACTTC; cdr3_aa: CASSLSILQETQYF
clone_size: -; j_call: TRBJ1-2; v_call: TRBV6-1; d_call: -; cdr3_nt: TGTGCCAGCAGTTCTCGGCCAAGAGGCGGCTACACCTTC; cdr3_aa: CASSSRPRGGYTF